The clone carrying this T cell receptor beta chain was seen a few times. These data come from a study of control samples from healthy donors and cancer patients. Trimming took off 8 bases at V and 11 bases at J, with 15 bases between the two ends. The CDR3 extends over 11 amino acids. The V gene's germline CDR1 is MNHEY and CDR2 SVGAGI. Generated by immunoSEQ multiplex PCR, the TCRdb table keeps only in-frame clones and is missing some. The repertoire holds about 170,000 clones, with 80% to 90% as singletons. The V and J genes are TRBV6-5 and TRBJ1-1; weak D call: TRBD1 (6 bases). The sequencing sample was made of blood. This receptor was taken from a man aged 25-45 years in good health. As DNA, the CDR3 is TGTGCCAGCTACGAGGGGGTTAGGGCTTTCTTT. This sequence encodes CASYEGVRAFF.